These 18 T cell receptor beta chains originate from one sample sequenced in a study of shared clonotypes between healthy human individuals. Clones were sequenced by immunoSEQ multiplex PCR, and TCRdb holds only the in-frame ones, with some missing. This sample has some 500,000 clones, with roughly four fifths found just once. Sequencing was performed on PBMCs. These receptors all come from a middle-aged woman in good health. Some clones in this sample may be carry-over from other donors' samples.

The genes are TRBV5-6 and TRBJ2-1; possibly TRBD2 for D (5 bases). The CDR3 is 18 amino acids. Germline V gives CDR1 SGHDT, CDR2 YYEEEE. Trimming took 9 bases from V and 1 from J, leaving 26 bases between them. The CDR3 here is CANRRSERDYYSYNEQFF. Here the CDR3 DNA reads TGTGCCAACAGACGTAGCGAGAGGGATTACTATTCCTACAATGAGCAGTTCTTC.

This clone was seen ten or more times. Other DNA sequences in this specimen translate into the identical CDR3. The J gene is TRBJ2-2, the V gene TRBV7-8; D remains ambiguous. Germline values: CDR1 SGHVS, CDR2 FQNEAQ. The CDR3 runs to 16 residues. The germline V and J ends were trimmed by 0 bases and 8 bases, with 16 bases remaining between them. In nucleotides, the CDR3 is TGTGCCAGCAGCTTAGCACTGACCGGGCCCACAGGGGAGCTGTTTTTT. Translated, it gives CASSLALTGPTGELFF.

The CDR3 here is CASSRRSMNTEAFF. The CDR3 nucleotides are TGTGCCAGCAGCCGCAGGTCCATGAACACTGAAGCTTTCTTT. The chain links TRBV7-8 to TRBJ1-1; unclear D gene. This CDR3 comprises 14 residues. V lost 5 bases and J 0 bases, leaving 10 bases between the germline ends. Germline-derived CDR1 and CDR2 are SGHVS and FQNEAQ.

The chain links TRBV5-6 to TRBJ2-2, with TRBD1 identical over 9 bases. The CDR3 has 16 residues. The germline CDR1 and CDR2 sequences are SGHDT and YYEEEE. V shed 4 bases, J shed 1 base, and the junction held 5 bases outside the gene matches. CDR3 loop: CASSPGTGWNTGELFF. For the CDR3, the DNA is TGTGCCAGCAGCCCCGGGACAGGGTGGAACACCGGGGAGCTGTTTTTT.

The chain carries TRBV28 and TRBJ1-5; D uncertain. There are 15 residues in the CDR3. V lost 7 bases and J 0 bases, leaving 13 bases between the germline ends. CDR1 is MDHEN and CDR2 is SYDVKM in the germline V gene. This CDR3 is CASTPSGISNQPQHF. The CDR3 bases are TGTGCCAGCACCCCTTCGGGGATTAGCAATCAGCCCCAGCATTTT.

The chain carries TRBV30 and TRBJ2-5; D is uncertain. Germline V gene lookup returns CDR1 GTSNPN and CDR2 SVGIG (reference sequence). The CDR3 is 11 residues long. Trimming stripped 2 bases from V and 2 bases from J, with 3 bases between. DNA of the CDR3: TGTGCCTGGAGTCAACAAGAGACCCAGTACTTC. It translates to CAWSQQETQYF.

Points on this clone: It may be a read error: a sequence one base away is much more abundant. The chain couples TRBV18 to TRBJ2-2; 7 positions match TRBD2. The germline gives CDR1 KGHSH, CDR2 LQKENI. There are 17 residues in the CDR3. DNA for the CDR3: TGTACCAGCTCACCACGGGGGAGGGACTCGAACACCGGGGAGCTGTTTTTT. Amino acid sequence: CTSSPRGRDSNTGELFF.

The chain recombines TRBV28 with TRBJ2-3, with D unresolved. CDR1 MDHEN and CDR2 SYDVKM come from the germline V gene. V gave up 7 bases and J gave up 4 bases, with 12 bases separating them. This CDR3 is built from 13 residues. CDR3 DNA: TGTGCCAGCAACCCGTTAGCTCCAGATACGCAGTATTTT. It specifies CASNPLAPDTQYF.

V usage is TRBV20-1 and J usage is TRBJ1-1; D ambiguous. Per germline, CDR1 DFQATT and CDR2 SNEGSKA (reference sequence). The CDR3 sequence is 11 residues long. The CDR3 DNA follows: TGCAGGAGTCCGGGGAACACTGAAGCTTTCTTT. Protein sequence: CRSPGNTEAFF.

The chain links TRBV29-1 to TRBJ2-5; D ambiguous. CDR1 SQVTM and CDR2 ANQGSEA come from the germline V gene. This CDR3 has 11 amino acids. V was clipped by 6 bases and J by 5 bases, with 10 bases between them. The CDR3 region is CSVSGQETQYF. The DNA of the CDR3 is TGCAGCGTCAGTGGCCAGGAGACCCAGTACTTC. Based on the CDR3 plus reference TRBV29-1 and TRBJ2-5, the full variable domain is SAVISQKPSRDICQRGTSLTIQCQVDSQVTMMFWYRQQPGQSLTLIATANQGSEATYESGFVIDKFPISRPNLTFSTLTVSNMSPEDSSIYLCSVSGQETQYFGPGTRLLVL.

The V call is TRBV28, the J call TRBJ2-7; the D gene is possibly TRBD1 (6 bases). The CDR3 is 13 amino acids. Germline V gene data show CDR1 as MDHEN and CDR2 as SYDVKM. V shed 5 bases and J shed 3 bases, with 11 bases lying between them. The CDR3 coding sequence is TGTGCCAGCAGTAGGGACAACGACTACGAGCAGTACTTC. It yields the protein CASSRDNDYEQYF.

CDR3 DNA: TGCGCCAGCAGCCGGCTAGAACTAGGGCGCTCCTACGAGCAGTACTTC. Translating gives CASSRLELGRSYEQYF. The chain joins TRBV4-1 to TRBJ2-7; possibly TRBD2 for D (5 bases). Germline V gene data show CDR1 as MGHRA and CDR2 as YSYEKL. With 4 bases removed from V and 0 bases from J, the gap between germline ends came to 16 bases. This CDR3 is built from 16 residues.

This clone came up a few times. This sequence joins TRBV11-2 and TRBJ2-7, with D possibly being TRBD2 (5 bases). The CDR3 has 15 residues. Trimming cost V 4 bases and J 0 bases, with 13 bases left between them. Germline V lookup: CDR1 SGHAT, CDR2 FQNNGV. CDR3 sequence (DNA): TGTGCCAGCAGCTCACCGAAGCGGAGCTCCTACGAGCAGTACTTC. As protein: CASSSPKRSSYEQYF. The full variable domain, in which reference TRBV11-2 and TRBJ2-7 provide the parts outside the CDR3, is EAGVAQSPRYKIIEKRQSVAFWCNPISGHATLYWYQQILGQGPKLLIQFQNNGVVDDSQLPKDRFSAERLKGVDSTLKIQPAKLEDSAVYLCASSSPKRSSYEQYFGPGTRLTVT.

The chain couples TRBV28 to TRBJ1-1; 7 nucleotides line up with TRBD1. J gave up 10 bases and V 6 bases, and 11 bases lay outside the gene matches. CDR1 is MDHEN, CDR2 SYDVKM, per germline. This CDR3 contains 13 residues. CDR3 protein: CASRGEQGRGAFF. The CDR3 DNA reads TGTGCCAGCAGGGGCGAACAGGGGCGTGGAGCTTTCTTT.

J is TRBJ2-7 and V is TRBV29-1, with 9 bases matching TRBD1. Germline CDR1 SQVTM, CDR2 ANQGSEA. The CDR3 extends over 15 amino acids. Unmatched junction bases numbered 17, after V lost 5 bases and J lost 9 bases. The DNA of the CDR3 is TGCAGCGTTTCCCCGACGACCCGGGACAGGGATGCGCAGTACTTC. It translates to CSVSPTTRDRDAQYF.

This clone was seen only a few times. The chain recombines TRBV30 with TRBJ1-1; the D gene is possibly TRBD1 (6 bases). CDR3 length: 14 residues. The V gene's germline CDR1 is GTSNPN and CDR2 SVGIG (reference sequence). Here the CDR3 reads CASGVGQGNTEAFF. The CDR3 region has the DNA TGTGCTTCGGGTGTGGGACAAGGGAACACTGAAGCTTTCTTT.

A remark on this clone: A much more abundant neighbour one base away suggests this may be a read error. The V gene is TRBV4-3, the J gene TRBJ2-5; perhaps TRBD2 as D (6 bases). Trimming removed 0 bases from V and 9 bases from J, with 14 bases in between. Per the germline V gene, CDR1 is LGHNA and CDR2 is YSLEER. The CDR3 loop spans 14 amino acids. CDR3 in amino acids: CASSQDGEVKAQYF. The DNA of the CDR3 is TGCGCCAGCAGCCAAGATGGGGAGGTAAAGGCCCAGTACTTC.

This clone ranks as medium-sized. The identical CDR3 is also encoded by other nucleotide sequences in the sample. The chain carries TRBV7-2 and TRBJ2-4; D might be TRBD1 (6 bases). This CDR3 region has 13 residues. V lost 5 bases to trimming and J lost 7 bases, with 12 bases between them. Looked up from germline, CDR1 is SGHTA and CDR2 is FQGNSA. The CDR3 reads CASSNDRSNIQYF. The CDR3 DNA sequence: TGTGCCAGCAGCAACGACAGGTCCAACATTCAGTACTTC.